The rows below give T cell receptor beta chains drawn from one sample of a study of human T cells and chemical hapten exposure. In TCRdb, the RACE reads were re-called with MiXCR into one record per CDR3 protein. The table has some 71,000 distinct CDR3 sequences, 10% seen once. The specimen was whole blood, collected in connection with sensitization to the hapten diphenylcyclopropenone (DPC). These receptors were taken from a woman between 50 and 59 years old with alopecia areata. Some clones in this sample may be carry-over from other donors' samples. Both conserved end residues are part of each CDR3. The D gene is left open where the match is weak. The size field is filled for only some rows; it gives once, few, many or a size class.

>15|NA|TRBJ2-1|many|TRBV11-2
CASSRGGFRYNEQFF
TGTGCCAGCAGCCGAGGGGGATTCAGATACAATGAGCAGTTCTTC
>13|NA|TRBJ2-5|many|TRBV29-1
CSVEHTGKETQYF
TGCAGCGTTGAACACACGGGTAAAGAGACCCAGTACTTC
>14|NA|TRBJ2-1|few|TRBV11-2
CASSFYGRINEQFF
TGTGCCAGCAGCTTCTACGGGAGAATTAATGAGCAGTTCTTC
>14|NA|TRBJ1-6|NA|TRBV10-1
CASSDSGDGSPLHF
TGCGCCAGCAGTGATTCCGGGGACGGGTCACCCCTCCACTTT
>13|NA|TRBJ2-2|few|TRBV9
CASSVGGTGELFF
TGTGCCAGCAGCGTAGGTGGCACCGGGGAGCTGTTTTTT
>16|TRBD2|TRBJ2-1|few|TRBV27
CASSFGLAGDAYEQFF
TGTGCCAGCAGTTTCGGGTTAGCGGGAGACGCGTATGAGCAGTTCTTC
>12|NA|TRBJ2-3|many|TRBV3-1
CASSSFTDTQYF
TGTGCCAGCAGCTCGTTCACAGATACGCAGTATTTT
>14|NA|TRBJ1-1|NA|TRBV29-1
CSALTRARNTEAFF
TGCAGCGCCCTTACCCGAGCTCGGAACACTGAAGCTTTCTTT
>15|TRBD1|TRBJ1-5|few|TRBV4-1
CASSQGQGAKQPQHF
TGCGCCAGCAGCCAAGGGCAGGGGGCGAAGCAGCCCCAGCATTTT
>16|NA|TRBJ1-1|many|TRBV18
CASSPPLLDGNTEAFF
TGTGCCAGCTCACCACCCTTACTCGACGGGAACACTGAAGCTTTCTTT
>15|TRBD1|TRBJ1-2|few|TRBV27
CASSLLRTGGPGYTF
TGTGCCAGCAGTTTACTGAGGACAGGCGGGCCTGGCTACACCTTC
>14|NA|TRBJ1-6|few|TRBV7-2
CASSRDGYNSPLHF
TGTGCCAGCAGCCGGGACGGTTATAATTCACCCCTCCACTTT
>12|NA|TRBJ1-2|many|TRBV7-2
CASSPRTSGYTF
TGTGCCAGCAGCCCCCGGACCTCCGGCTACACCTTC
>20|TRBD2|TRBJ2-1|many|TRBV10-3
CAISDFGGRKGSGSLNEQFF
TGTGCCATCAGCGACTTCGGCGGCCGAAAAGGTAGCGGGAGCCTCAATGAGCAGTTCTTC
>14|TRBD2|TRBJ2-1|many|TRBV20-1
CSASPGGAYNEQFF
TGCAGTGCCTCGCCGGGAGGGGCCTACAATGAGCAGTTCTTC
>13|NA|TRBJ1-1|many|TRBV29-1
CSVDLAGQGEAFF
TGCAGCGTTGATTTAGCGGGACAAGGTGAAGCTTTCTTT
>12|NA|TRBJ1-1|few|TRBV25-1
CASSAIVTEAFF
TGTGCCAGCAGTGCTATAGTCACTGAAGCTTTCTTT
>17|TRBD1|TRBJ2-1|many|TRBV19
CASSIPLGTGVGNEQFF
TGTGCCAGTAGTATTCCACTCGGGACAGGGGTGGGAAATGAGCAGTTCTTC
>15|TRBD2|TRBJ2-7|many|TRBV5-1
CASSSGGGRQYEQYF
TGCGCCAGCAGCTCCGGCGGCGGGAGGCAGTACGAGCAGTACTTC
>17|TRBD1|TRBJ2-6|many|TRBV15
CATSRARTGRGANVLTF
TGTGCCACCAGCAGAGCCAGGACAGGGAGAGGGGCCAACGTCCTGACTTTC
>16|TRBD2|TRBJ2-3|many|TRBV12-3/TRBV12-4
CASSPRVAGATDTQYF
TGTGCCAGCAGTCCCCGGGTAGCGGGCGCCACAGATACGCAGTATTTT
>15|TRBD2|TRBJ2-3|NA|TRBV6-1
CASSDREGPTDTQYF
TGTGCCAGCAGTGACCGGGAGGGCCCCACAGATACGCAGTATTTT
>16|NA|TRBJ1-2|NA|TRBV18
CASSPSTALSNYGYTF
TGTGCCAGCTCACCAAGCACAGCACTCTCTAACTATGGCTACACCTTC
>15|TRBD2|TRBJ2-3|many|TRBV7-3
CASSLSWREADTQYF
TGTGCCAGCAGCTTAAGTTGGCGGGAGGCGGATACGCAGTATTTT
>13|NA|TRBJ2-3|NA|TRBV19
CASSSTGTDTQYF
TGTGCCAGTAGTTCCACAGGCACAGATACGCAGTATTTT
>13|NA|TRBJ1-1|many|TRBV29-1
CSAEKGTNTEAFF
TGCAGCGCTGAAAAAGGAACGAACACTGAAGCTTTCTTT
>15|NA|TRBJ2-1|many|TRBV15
CATSRDGLETDEQFF
TGTGCCACCAGCAGAGATGGGTTGGAGACAGACGAGCAGTTCTTC
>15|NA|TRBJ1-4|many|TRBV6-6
CASLYRGATNEKLFF
TGTGCCAGCTTATACCGAGGTGCAACTAATGAAAAACTGTTTTTT
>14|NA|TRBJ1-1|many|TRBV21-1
CASSKEEKNTEAFF
TGTGCCAGCAGCAAAGAGGAGAAGAACACTGAAGCTTTCTTT
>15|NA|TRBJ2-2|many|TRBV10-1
CASSESGQGHGELFF
TGCGCCAGCAGTGAGTCCGGGCAGGGCCACGGGGAGCTGTTTTTT
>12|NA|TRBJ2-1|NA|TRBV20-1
CSAEGTTNEQFF
TGCAGTGCAGAAGGCACTACCAATGAGCAGTTCTTC
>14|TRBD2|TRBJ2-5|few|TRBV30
CACTAGGNQETQYF
TGTGCCTGTACAGCGGGAGGAAACCAAGAGACCCAGTACTTC
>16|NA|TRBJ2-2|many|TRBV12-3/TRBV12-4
CASSLKGFFQTGELFF
TGTGCCAGCAGTTTAAAGGGTTTTTTCCAAACCGGGGAGCTGTTTTTT
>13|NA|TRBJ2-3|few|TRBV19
CASSIPPSDTQYF
TGTGCCAGTAGTATACCCCCCTCAGATACGCAGTATTTT
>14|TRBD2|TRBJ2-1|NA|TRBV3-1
CASSTRLASNEQFF
TGTGCCAGCAGCACCCGACTAGCCTCGAATGAGCAGTTCTTC
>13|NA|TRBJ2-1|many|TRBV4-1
CASSQVARDEQFF
TGCGCCAGCAGCCAAGTGGCGAGAGATGAGCAGTTCTTC
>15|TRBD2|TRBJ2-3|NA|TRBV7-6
CASSAGTSGTDTQYF
TGTGCCAGCAGCGCCGGGACTAGCGGAACAGATACGCAGTATTTT
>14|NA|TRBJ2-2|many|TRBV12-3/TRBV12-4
CASSTSRENGELFF
TGTGCCAGCAGTACCTCCAGGGAGAACGGGGAGCTGTTTTTT
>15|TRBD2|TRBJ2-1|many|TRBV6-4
CASSASGREYNEQFF
TGTGCCAGCAGTGCTAGCGGGAGAGAATACAATGAGCAGTTCTTC